These T cell receptor beta chains were read from a single sample in a study of T cells after yellow fever vaccination. TCRdb reprocessed the 5' RACE reads with MiXCR, giving one entry per CDR3 protein. This table has about 320,000 distinct CDR3 sequences, about 6.9% appearing once. Sequenced material: PBMCs, taken roughly seven weeks after the first yellow fever vaccination. These receptors were taken from a man younger than 30 who received the YFV17D yellow fever vaccine. Each CDR3 is given with its conserved first and last residue. A D gene is named only where the DNA matches it firmly. Part of the rows lack a size; the others show once, few, many or a class for expanded clones.

len,abundance,v_gene,j_gene,d_gene,CDR3nt,CDR3aa
17,few,TRBV20-1,TRBJ2-2,-,TGCAGTGCTAGAGATCGGTGGAGGCAGGGCGACACCGGGGAGCTGTTTTTT,CSARDRWRQGDTGELFF
14,few,TRBV7-2,TRBJ1-1,-,TGTGCCAGCAGCTTATACAGAACCAGGGCCGAAGCTTTCTTT,CASSLYRTRAEAFF
13,few,TRBV10-2,TRBJ2-3,-,TGCGCCAGCAGCGGGGGCCTGGTTGATACGCAGTATTTT,CASSGGLVDTQYF
14,-,TRBV10-3,TRBJ1-5,-,TGTGCCATCAGTGAGTCGGCAGGGGTTCAGCCCCAGCATTTT,CAISESAGVQPQHF
14,many,TRBV5-1,TRBJ1-6,TRBD1,TGCGCCAGCAGCTTGGGGGACAGAAATTCACCCCTCCACTTT,CASSLGDRNSPLHF
14,few,TRBV11-3,TRBJ2-1,-,TGTGCCAGCAGCGCGTACAGGGTATCCAATGAGCAGTTCTTC,CASSAYRVSNEQFF
16,many,TRBV28,TRBJ2-6,-,TGTGCCAGCAGTTTCGCCGGGGCCCCTGAATCCAACGTCCTGACTTTC,CASSFAGAPESNVLTF
15,few,TRBV20-1,TRBJ1-1,TRBD1,TGCAGTGCTAGAGCCTCCGGGACAGGCCGGGGTGCAGCTTTCTTT,CSARASGTGRGAAFF
14,few,TRBV2,TRBJ1-2,-,TGTGCCAGCAGTGCTTCCGGGCCCAACTATGGCTACACCTTC,CASSASGPNYGYTF
13,many,TRBV20-1,TRBJ1-5,-,TGCAGTGCTAGGATGTTTAGCAATCAGCCCCAGCATTTT,CSARMFSNQPQHF
14,-,TRBV7-2,TRBJ2-7,-,TGTGCCAGCAGCTTTTCGGCAGGGGTGTACGAGCAGTACTTC,CASSFSAGVYEQYF
15,-,TRBV9,TRBJ2-3,TRBD2,TGTGCCAGCAGCGTAGTAGGTAGCGGGGGTGATACGCAGTATTTT,CASSVVGSGGDTQYF
14,few,TRBV30,TRBJ1-2,TRBD1,TGTGCCTGGAGTCTGACAGGGGGAATGGGTGGCTACACCTTC,CAWSLTGGMGGYTF
18,-,TRBV5-1,TRBJ1-1,-,TGCGCCAGCAGCTTGGTCGGCAGGGGAAGGAGAGGGAACACTGAAGCTTTCTTT,CASSLVGRGRRGNTEAFF
14,-,TRBV6-2/TRBV6-3,TRBJ1-5,-,TGTGCCAGCAGTTACGGCCCAAGCAATCAGCCCCAGCATTTT,CASSYGPSNQPQHF
17,-,TRBV6-5,TRBJ1-2,TRBD1,TGTGCCAGCAGTTACGGGACAGGGACTGTTCAAGGCTATGGCTACACCTTC,CASSYGTGTVQGYGYTF
11,many,TRBV7-2,TRBJ2-3,-,TGTGCCAGCAGCTTATATGGTACGCAGTATTTT,CASSLYGTQYF
15,-,TRBV18,TRBJ1-3,-,TGTGCCAGCTCACCGAGCCAGAGCTCTGGAAACACCATATATTTT,CASSPSQSSGNTIYF
13,many,TRBV5-1,TRBJ1-2,-,TGCGCCAGCAGCCAAGGGACGGTAGTTGGCTACACCTTC,CASSQGTVVGYTF
17,-,TRBV3-1,TRBJ2-1,-,TGTGCCAGCAGCCAAGGACTTCCCGGGGGCTCCTACAATGAGCAGTTCTTC,CASSQGLPGGSYNEQFF
15,-,TRBV20-1,TRBJ2-1,-,TGCAGTGCTAGAAGCTTTTTGGGTCTGGACAATGAGCAGTTCTTC,CSARSFLGLDNEQFF
16,few,TRBV20-1,TRBJ1-6,-,TGCAGTGCTAGAGATCAGCCCAAGGGTTTTAATTCACCCCTCCACTTT,CSARDQPKGFNSPLHF
14,few,TRBV6-5,TRBJ1-1,-,TGTGCCAGCAGTTATAAGACACCGAACACTGAAGCTTTCTTT,CASSYKTPNTEAFF
14,many,TRBV5-8,TRBJ2-7,-,TGTGCCAGCAGCTTGGCGGGGCCCTCCTACGAGCAGTACTTC,CASSLAGPSYEQYF
13,many,TRBV7-2,TRBJ1-5,-,TGTGCCAGCAGTTTGGGGGGTGGCCAGCCCCAGCATTTT,CASSLGGGQPQHF
14,few,TRBV6-1,TRBJ2-1,-,TGTGCCAGCAGACCAATTCTCTCAGGGGTTGAGCAGTTCTTC,CASRPILSGVEQFF
14,once,TRBV20-1,TRBJ1-5,TRBD1,TGCAGTGCTAGAGCCCGGACAGGAAATCAGCCCCAGCATTTT,CSARARTGNQPQHF
13,many,TRBV12-3/TRBV12-4,TRBJ1-4,-,TGTGCCAGCAGTTATTTTGGGGGTGAAAAACTGTTTTTT,CASSYFGGEKLFF
16,few,TRBV24-1,TRBJ2-3,TRBD2,TGTGCCACCAGTGATCCACTAGCGGGGGGCCCGAATACGCAGTATTTT,CATSDPLAGGPNTQYF